This TCR beta chain was sequenced for a study of a mutant IDH1 vaccine in newly diagnosed glioma. In the study overall: Radiotherapy alone preceded vaccination by 4-6 weeks; alternatively, vaccination started with temozolomide cycles.

CDR1 is SEHNR, CDR2 FQNEAQ, per germline (reference sequence). The CDR3 runs to 16 residues. Trimming at V came to 2 bases and at J to 3 bases, leaving 8 bases not matched to a gene. Overall study results and limits: Any relationship between pseudoprogression and changes in top peripheral T cell clonotypes seemed absent.

Time point of the sample: week 11, during vaccination. A 20-mer mutant IDH1 peptide at 300 ug was injected subcutaneously with topical imiquimod. Donors had new WHO grade 3 or 4 IDH1-mutant, ATRX-lost astrocytomas. The data were produced by immunoSEQ multiplex PCR, yet TCRdb's version contains in-frame clones alone and is incomplete. The top ten hold approximately 9.5% of the sample, which has about 64,000 clones, around 85% seen once. A word on this clone: Antigen specificity is unknown.

The V and J genes are TRBV7-9 and TRBJ2-7; 9 nucleotides match TRBD2. The TCR sequence derives from a woman aged 50 to 65 with glioma. The sample here was PBMCs, taken from a glioma patient whose treatment included an IDH1 peptide vaccine. CDR3 nucleotides: TGTGCCAGCAGCTTAATAGGGGCGGGGGGGATCTACGAGCAGTACTTC. This gives the protein CASSLIGAGGIYEQYF.